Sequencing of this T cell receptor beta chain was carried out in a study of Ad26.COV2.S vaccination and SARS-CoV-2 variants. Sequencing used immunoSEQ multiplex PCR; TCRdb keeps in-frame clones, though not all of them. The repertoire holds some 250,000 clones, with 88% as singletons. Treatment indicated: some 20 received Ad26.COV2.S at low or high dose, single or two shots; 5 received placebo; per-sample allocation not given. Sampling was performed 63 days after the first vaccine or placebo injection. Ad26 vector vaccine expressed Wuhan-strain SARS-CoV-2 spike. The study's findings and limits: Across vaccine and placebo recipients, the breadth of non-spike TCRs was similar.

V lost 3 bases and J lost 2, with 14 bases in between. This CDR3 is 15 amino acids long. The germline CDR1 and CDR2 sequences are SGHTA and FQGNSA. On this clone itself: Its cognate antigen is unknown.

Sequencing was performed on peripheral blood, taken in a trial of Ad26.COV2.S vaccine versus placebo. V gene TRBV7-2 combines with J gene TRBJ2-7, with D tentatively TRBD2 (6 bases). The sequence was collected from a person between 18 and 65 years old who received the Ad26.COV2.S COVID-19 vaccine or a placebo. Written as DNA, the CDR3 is TGTGCCAGCAGCTTTGTGGACGGCGGGGCCTACGAGCAGTACTTC. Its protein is CASSFVDGGAYEQYF.